This T cell receptor beta chain was sequenced during a study of T cell repertoires in cytomegalovirus infection. MiXCR was run by TCRdb on the reads, yielding one entry per CDR3 protein. The sample includes around 740,000 distinct CDR3 sequences, approximately 40% of them seen just once. The V and J ends lost 7 bases and 9 bases, in that order; junction bases with no gene match: 4. CDR1 is LNHDA and CDR2 is SQIVND in the germline V gene (reference sequence). This CDR3 has 13 amino acids. This sequence joins TRBV19 and TRBJ1-6; TRBD1 matches 9 bases. The clonotype was recovered from a human donor in good health (CMV status not recorded). Some clones in this sample may be carry-over from other donors' samples. Sample: PBMCs. CDR3 sequence (DNA): TGTGCCAGTAAAGGACAGGGGCCTTCACCCCTCCACTTT. It codes for CASKGQGPSPLHF.